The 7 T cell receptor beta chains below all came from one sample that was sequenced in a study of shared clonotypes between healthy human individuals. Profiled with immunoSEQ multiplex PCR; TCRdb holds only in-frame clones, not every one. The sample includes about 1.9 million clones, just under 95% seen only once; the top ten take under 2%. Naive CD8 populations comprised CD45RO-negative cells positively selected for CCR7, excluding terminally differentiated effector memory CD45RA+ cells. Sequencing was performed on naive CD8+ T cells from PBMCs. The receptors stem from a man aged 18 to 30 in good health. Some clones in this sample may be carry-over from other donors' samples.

CDR3 amino acids: CASSQDTGLWTETQYF. CDR3 in DNA: TGCGCCAGCAGCCAAGATACTGGCTTATGGACAGAGACCCAGTACTTC. The V call is TRBV4-1, the J call TRBJ2-5; the D is unclear. The CDR3 length is 16 residues. V was shortened by 0 bases and J by 4 bases, with 15 bases between the two germline ends. In germline, CDR1 is MGHRA, CDR2 YSYEKL.

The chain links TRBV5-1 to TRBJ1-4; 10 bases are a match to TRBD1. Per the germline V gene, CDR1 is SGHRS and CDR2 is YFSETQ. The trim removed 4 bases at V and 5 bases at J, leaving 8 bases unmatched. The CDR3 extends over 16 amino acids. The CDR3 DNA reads TGCGCCAGCAGCCCAGACAGGGGGCTAACGAATGAAAAACTGTTTTTT. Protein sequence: CASSPDRGLTNEKLFF.

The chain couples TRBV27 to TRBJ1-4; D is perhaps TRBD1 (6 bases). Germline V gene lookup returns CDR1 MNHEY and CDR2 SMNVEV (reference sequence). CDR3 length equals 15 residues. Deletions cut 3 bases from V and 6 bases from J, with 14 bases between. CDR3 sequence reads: CASSFAGDFHEKLFF. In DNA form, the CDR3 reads TGTGCCAGCAGTTTCGCAGGGGATTTTCATGAAAAACTGTTTTTT.

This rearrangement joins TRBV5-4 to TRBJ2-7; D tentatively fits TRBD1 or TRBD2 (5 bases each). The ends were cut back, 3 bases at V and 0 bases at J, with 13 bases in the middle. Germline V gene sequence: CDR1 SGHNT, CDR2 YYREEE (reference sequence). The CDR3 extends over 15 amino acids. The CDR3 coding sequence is TGTGCCAGCAGCTCGGGACGGTCGAGCTCCTACGAGCAGTACTTC. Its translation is CASSSGRSSSYEQYF.

The CDR3 DNA is TGTGCCAGTAGACCCGGAGAGGGGGATCAGCCCCAGCATTTT. It yields the protein CASRPGEGDQPQHF. V usage is TRBV19 and J usage is TRBJ1-5; TRBD1 is a possible D gene (6 bases). The ends were cut back, 6 bases at V and 5 bases at J, with 14 bases in the middle. This CDR3 spans 14 amino acids. Germline-derived CDR1 and CDR2 are LNHDA and SQIVND (reference sequence).

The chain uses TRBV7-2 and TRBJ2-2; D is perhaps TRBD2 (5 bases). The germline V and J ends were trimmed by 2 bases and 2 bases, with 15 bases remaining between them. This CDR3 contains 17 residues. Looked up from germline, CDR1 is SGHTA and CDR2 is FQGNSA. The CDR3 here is CASSLQAGSSNTGELFF. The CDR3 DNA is TGTGCCAGCAGCTTACAGGCGGGTTCCTCCAACACCGGGGAGCTGTTTTTT.

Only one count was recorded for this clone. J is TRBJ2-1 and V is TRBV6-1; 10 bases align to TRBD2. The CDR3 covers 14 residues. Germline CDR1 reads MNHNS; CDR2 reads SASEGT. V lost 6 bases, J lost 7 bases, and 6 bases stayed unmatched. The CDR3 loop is CASSLAGEINEQFF. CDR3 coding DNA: TGTGCCAGCAGCCTAGCGGGAGAAATAAATGAGCAGTTCTTC.